This T cell receptor (beta chain) was captured in a study of early T cells in non-severe SARS-CoV-2 infection. Overall study: The study sequenced bulk RNA from unsorted whole blood, with chains unpaired. Findings and caveats of the study: VDJdb matching favored anti-spike CD8 responses, missing private and CD4 specificities.

Molecules of cDNA were individually given unique molecular identifiers that were attached to them. TCRdb analysed the 5' RACE reads with MiXCR anew, one entry per CDR3 protein. Of 90,000 to 120,000 distinct CDR3 sequences listed, over 10% are singletons. The trim removed 1 base at V and 5 bases at J, leaving 7 bases unmatched. Germline V lookup: CDR1 LGHDT, CDR2 YNNKEL (reference sequence). The CDR3 runs 15 residues. This clonotype was counted many times. Its antigen remains unknown. V gene TRBV3-1 combines with J gene TRBJ1-2; 7 nucleotides match TRBD1. The TCR comes from an adult who was a healthcare worker with PCR-confirmed SARS-CoV-2 infection or an uninfected control (not recorded which). Specimen: whole blood. CDR3 DNA: TGTGCCAGCAGCCAAGCGACGGGACAGCGTTATGGCTACACCTTC. It codes for CASSQATGQRYGYTF.